This T cell receptor beta chain was retrieved from a study of CD8 T cells in Susac syndrome. CDR1 and CDR2 (germline): SEHNR, FQNEAQ (reference sequence). The CDR3 is made up of 13 amino acids. V lost 4 bases to trimming and J lost 8 bases, with 14 bases between them. A quantity of roughly 0.5 to 1 ug RNA underwent reverse transcription using random hexamers. It was immunoSEQ multiplex PCR that amplified TCR beta CDR3 across 54 Vbeta and 13 Jbeta. MiXCR, run by TCRdb on the immunoSEQ multiplex PCR reads, gives a single entry per CDR3 protein. The data show approximately 150,000 distinct CDR3 sequences, around 86% seen once. Comments on this clonotype: Its cognate antigen is unknown.

Sequencing targeted TCR beta in blood CD8+ and CD4+ T cells. CD8+ and CD4+ T cells were negatively isolated; TEMRA cells were FACS-enriched. Overall study findings and caveats: Individuals included in the TCR sequencing and HLA analysis were acknowledged by the study to be relatively few in number.

V gene TRBV7-9 combines with J gene TRBJ1-1; a possible D gene is TRBD1 (5 bases). Sequenced material: CD8+ T cells from PBMCs. This TCR was sampled from a human donor with multiple sclerosis. The CDR3 region has the DNA TGTGCCAGCAGCTCGGGACCGCCCACCGAAGCTTTCTTT. Its protein product is CASSSGPPTEAFF.